This T cell receptor (beta chain) came from a study of T cells after yellow fever vaccination. Making TCR cDNA involved 5'RACE template switching, which added UMIs and a universal primer site. TCRdb analysed the 5' RACE reads with MiXCR anew, one entry per CDR3 protein. The sample lists some 120,000 distinct CDR3 sequences, roughly 8.2% seen once, with roughly 43% in the top ten. Study-wide results and caveats: The CD4 and CD8 compartments had a small share of their clonotypes in common. Abundant clonotypes from the bulk population could contaminate FACS-sorted repertoires.

This clonotype was counted a few times. The antigen remains undetermined. Its ends do not fully match the called genes, so a read error is possible. Germline V CDR1 and CDR2: SGHTA, FQGNSA. CDR3 length equals 14 residues. The rearrangement links TRBV7-2 to TRBJ1-5, with unresolved D. This sequence originates from a man younger than 30 who received the YFV17D yellow fever vaccine. The source was CD8+ T cells sorted from PBMCs, collected on the day of the yellow fever booster vaccination. The DNA of the CDR3 is TGTGCCAGCAGCTTCGGTCCTAGCACTCAGCTCCAGCATTTT. Amino acid sequence: CASSFGPSTQLQHF.